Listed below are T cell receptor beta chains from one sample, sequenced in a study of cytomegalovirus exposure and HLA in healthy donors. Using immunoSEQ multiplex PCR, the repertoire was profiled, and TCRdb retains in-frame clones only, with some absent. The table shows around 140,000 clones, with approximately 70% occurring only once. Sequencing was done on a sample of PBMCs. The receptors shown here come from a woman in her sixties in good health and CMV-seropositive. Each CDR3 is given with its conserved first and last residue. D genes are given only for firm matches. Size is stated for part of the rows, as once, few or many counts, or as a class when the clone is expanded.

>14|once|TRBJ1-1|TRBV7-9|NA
CASSLAGAEIEAFF
TGTGCCAGCAGCTTAGCCGGCGCGGAAATTGAAGCTTTCTTT
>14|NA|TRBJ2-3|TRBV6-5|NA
CASSARVGTDTQYF
TGTGCCAGCAGTGCCAGGGTGGGCACAGATACGCAGTATTTT
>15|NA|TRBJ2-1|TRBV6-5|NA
CASSPRRGTDNEQFF
TGTGCCAGCAGTCCCCGACGGGGAACGGACAATGAGCAGTTCTTC
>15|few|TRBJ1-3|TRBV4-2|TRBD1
CASSRDRGSGNTIYF
TGTGCCAGCAGCCGCGACAGGGGTTCAGGAAACACCATATATTTT
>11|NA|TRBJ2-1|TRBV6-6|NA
CASRASNEQFF
TGTGCCAGCAGGGCCAGCAATGAGCAGTTCTTC
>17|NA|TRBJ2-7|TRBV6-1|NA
CASSDPSPGPGNYEQYF
TGTGCCAGCAGTGATCCCTCGCCGGGCCCGGGGAATTACGAGCAGTACTTC
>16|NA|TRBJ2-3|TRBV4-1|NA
CASSQDAGARTDTQYF
TGCGCCAGCAGCCAAGATGCAGGGGCTCGCACAGATACGCAGTATTTT
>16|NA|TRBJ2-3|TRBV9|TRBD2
CASSVGFSGSTDTQYF
TGTGCCAGCAGCGTAGGGTTTAGCGGGAGCACAGATACGCAGTATTTT
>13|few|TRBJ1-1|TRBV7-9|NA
CASSLAQFTEAFF
TGTGCCAGCAGCTTAGCACAATTTACTGAAGCTTTCTTT
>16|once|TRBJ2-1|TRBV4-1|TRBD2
CASSHALGGRVNEQFF
TGCGCCAGCAGCCACGCTCTTGGCGGGAGGGTCAATGAGCAGTTCTTC
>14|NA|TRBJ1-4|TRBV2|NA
CASLSDRQGEKLFF
TGTGCCAGCCTCAGTGACAGGCAGGGTGAAAAACTGTTTTTT
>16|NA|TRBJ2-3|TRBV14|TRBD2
CASSPPGGGRTDTQYF
TGTGCCAGCAGCCCTCCGGGGGGGGGACGCACAGATACGCAGTATTTT
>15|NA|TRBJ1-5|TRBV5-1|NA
CASSLGAGSNQPQHF
TGCGCCAGCAGCTTGGGGGCAGGGAGCAATCAGCCCCAGCATTTT
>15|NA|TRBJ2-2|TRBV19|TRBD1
CASNAGTGLTGELFF
TGTGCCAGTAATGCCGGGACAGGCCTCACCGGGGAGCTGTTTTTT
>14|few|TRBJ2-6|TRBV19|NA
CASSFPGEANVLTF
TGTGCCAGTAGCTTCCCGGGAGAGGCCAACGTCCTGACTTTC
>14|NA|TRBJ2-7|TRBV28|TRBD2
CASSLLAGSREQYF
TGTGCCAGCAGTTTATTAGCGGGGAGTCGCGAGCAGTACTTC
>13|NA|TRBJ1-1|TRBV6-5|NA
CASGGRVTTEAFF
TGTGCCAGCGGGGGGAGAGTAACAACTGAAGCTTTCTTT
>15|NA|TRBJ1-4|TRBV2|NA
CASSESGVRGEKLFF
TGTGCCAGCAGTGAATCCGGGGTTAGAGGGGAAAAACTGTTTTTT
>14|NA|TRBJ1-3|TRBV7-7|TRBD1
CASSSGTGTNTIYF
TGTGCCAGCAGCTCCGGGACAGGGACAAACACCATATATTTT
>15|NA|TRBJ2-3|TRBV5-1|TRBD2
CASSPGLGVPDTQYF
TGCGCCAGCAGCCCGGGACTAGGGGTCCCAGATACGCAGTATTTT
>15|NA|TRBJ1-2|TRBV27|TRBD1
CASSPSTGGAGGYTF
TGTGCCAGCAGTCCCTCGACAGGGGGCGCGGGAGGCTACACCTTC
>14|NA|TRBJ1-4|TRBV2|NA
CASSALSSNEKLFF
TGTGCCAGCAGCGCCCTATCTAGTAATGAAAAACTGTTTTTT
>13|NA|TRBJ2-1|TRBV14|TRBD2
CASSQDSAGGPFF
TGTGCCAGCAGCCAAGATTCCGCGGGGGGTCCGTTCTTC
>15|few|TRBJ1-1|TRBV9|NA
CASSVRSGRNTEAFF
TGTGCCAGCAGCGTACGATCCGGGAGGAACACTGAAGCTTTCTTT
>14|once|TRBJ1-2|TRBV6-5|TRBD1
CASSYSGTGNGYTF
TGTGCCAGCAGTTACTCGGGGACAGGGAATGGCTACACCTTC
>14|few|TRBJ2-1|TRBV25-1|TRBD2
CASSSTSGNNEQFF
TGTGCCAGCAGCTCGACTAGCGGGAACAATGAGCAGTTCTTC
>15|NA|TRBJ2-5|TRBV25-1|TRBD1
CASSGEGQGQETQYF
TGTGCCAGCAGTGGGGAAGGACAGGGTCAAGAGACCCAGTACTTC
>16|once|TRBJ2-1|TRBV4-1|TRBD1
CASSLTGQGMYDEQFF
TGCGCCAGCAGCCTCACGGGACAGGGAATGTACGATGAGCAGTTCTTC
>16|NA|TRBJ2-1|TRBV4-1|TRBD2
CASSQDRASGGNEQFF
TGCGCCAGCAGCCAAGATCGGGCTAGCGGGGGCAATGAGCAGTTCTTC
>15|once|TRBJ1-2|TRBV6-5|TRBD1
CASSYTGGGLGGYTF
TGTGCCAGCAGTTATACAGGGGGCGGATTGGGGGGCTACACCTTC
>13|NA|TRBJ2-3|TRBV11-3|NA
CASSSGYTDTQYF
TGTGCCAGCAGCTCGGGGTACACAGATACGCAGTATTTT
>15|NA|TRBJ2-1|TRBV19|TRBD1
CASSIEGTVYNEQFF
TGTGCCAGTAGTATAGAGGGGACAGTCTACAATGAGCAGTTCTTC
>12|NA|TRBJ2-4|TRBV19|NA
CASSAGSNIQYF
TGTGCCAGTAGTGCAGGGTCTAACATTCAGTACTTC